One sample yielded the 27 T cell receptor beta chains listed below, sequenced in a study of blood T cell repertoires in COVID-19. The assay was immunoSEQ multiplex PCR, and TCRdb's table has in-frame clones only and misses some. The sample records around 200,000 clones, around 79% being singletons. Sequenced: peripheral blood. The receptors were gathered from a woman between 45 and 65 years old with acute or convalescent COVID-19.

This clone has a handful of counts. The J gene is TRBJ1-2, the V gene TRBV5-1; D unclear. This CDR3 has 15 residues. The germline V and J ends were trimmed by 0 bases and 6 bases, with 15 bases remaining between them. Germline CDR1 and CDR2: SGHRS and YFSETQ. CDR3: CASSLEQKATHGYTF. The CDR3 DNA is TGCGCCAGCAGCTTGGAGCAGAAAGCGACCCATGGCTACACCTTC.

The chain couples TRBV6-1 to TRBJ1-6, with D perhaps TRBD1 (5 bases). CDR1 MNHNS and CDR2 SASEGT come from the germline V gene. The CDR3 contains 15 residues. Trimming shortened V by 3 bases and J by 6 bases, and 12 bases separated the two germline ends. CDR3 in DNA: TGTGCCAGCAGTGATTCGATCGGGGGTAATTCACCCCTCCACTTT. This encodes CASSDSIGGNSPLHF.

The chain employs TRBV5-6 and TRBJ1-5, with D maybe TRBD1 (6 bases). The CDR3 is 15 residues long. V lost 1 base, J lost 4 bases, and 12 bases lay in between. CDR1 SGHDT and CDR2 YYEEEE come from the germline V gene. This chain's CDR3 is CASSLMTGVNQPQHF. CDR3 sequence (DNA): TGTGCCAGCAGCTTGATGACAGGTGTTAATCAGCCCCAGCATTTT.

This CDR3 reads CASSAERQGGGRSRSGELFF. The CDR3 coding sequence is TGTGCCAGTAGTGCCGAGAGACAGGGGGGAGGTCGCTCGCGCTCCGGGGAGCTGTTTTTT. The chain joins TRBV19 to TRBJ2-2; 9 bases are shared with TRBD1. There are 20 residues in the CDR3. V shed 5 bases, J shed 6 bases, and the junction held 22 bases outside the gene matches. The germline CDR1 and CDR2 sequences are LNHDA and SQIVND (reference sequence). Full variable domain (remainder filled in from reference TRBV19 and TRBJ2-2): DGGITQSPKYLFRKEGQNVTLSCEQNLNHDAMYWYRQDPGQGLRLIYYSQIVNDFQKGDIAEGYSVSREKKESFPLTVTSAQKNPTAFYLCASSAERQGGGRSRSGELFFGEGSRLTVL.

The chain couples TRBV2 to TRBJ2-7; TRBD2 agrees at 11 bases. The CDR3 extends over 17 amino acids. The germline CDR1 and CDR2 sequences are SNHLY and FYNNEI. V lost 8 bases, J lost 0 bases, and 12 bases stayed unmatched. CDR3 in DNA: TGTGCCAGCGATTTCACTAGCGGGGGAACAAGCTCCTACGAGCAGTACTTC. Its protein product is CASDFTSGGTSSYEQYF.

The chain links TRBV7-2 to TRBJ1-2; 8 bases are a match to TRBD1. This CDR3 is built from 15 residues. Germline values: CDR1 SGHTA, CDR2 FQGNSA. The J segment lost 3 bases and the V segment lost 6 bases, leaving 9 bases of the junction unmatched. The CDR3 protein is CASRPGQGRDYGYTF. In DNA, the CDR3 is TGTGCCAGCAGACCCGGACAGGGCAGGGACTATGGCTACACCTTC.

In this sample, this clone turned up a few times. The genes are TRBV7-2 and TRBJ2-7, with 13 nucleotides matching TRBD2. The V and J ends lost 1 base and 3 bases, in that order; junction bases with no gene match: 6. The CDR3 has 17 amino acids. The V gene's germline CDR1 is SGHTA and CDR2 FQGNSA. This CDR3 reads CASSLGTGLAGIYEQYF. CDR3 sequence (DNA): TGTGCCAGCAGCTTAGGGACGGGACTAGCGGGAATCTACGAGCAGTACTTC.

This clone appeared a few times. V and J are TRBV29-1 and TRBJ1-5, with TRBD1 matching 7 bases. The germline gives CDR1 SQVTM, CDR2 ANQGSEA. The V gene end was trimmed by 6 bases and the J gene end by 3 bases; junction bases not matched to a gene: 5. This CDR3 is built from 13 residues. CDR3 residues: CSVRDSINQPQHF. CDR3 bases: TGCAGCGTCAGGGACAGCATCAATCAGCCCCAGCATTTT.

Many counts were recorded for this clone. The rearrangement uses TRBV28 and TRBJ2-5; 11 nucleotides align to TRBD2. Trimming took 3 bases from V and 4 from J; bases not matched to a gene: 7. There are 16 residues in the CDR3. Germline V gene lookup returns CDR1 MDHEN and CDR2 SYDVKM. DNA of the CDR3: TGTGCCAGCAGTTTCTTCGGACTAGCGGGTTCAGAGACCCAGTACTTC. Its translation is CASSFFGLAGSETQYF.

The rearrangement uses TRBV5-1 and TRBJ2-3; possible D gene TRBD2, 6 bases. V was clipped by 0 bases and J by 5 bases, with 7 bases between them. The germline CDR1 and CDR2 sequences are SGHRS and YFSETQ. The CDR3 is made up of 13 amino acids. As DNA, the CDR3 is TGCGCCAGCAGCTTGGCCGGGGGAGATACGCAGTATTTT. It specifies CASSLAGGDTQYF.

The V and J genes are TRBV27 and TRBJ1-2; 8 nucleotides agree with TRBD1. This CDR3 region has 13 residues. The germline V gene has CDR1 MNHEY and CDR2 SMNVEV (reference sequence). With 6 bases clipped from V and 5 bases from J, the junction kept 5 bases outside the gene matches. CDR3 protein: CASRQTGEYGYTF. The CDR3 DNA is TGTGCCAGCAGGCAGACAGGGGAATATGGCTACACCTTC.

The V call is TRBV30, the J call TRBJ2-1; 8 bases match TRBD2. The length of the CDR3 is 17 residues. Looked up from germline, CDR1 is GTSNPN and CDR2 is SVGIG (reference sequence). Trimming took 2 bases from V and 0 from J; bases not matched to a gene: 9. The CDR3 region has the DNA TGTGCCTGGAGTCGCACCCCACTAGCGGTCTCCTACAATGAGCAGTTCTTC. Encoded protein: CAWSRTPLAVSYNEQFF.

This rearrangement joins TRBV7-6 to TRBJ2-3, with TRBD1 matching over 8 bases. Germline CDR1 and CDR2: SGHVS and FNYEAQ. J gave up 6 bases and V 3 bases, and 8 bases lay outside the gene matches. CDR3 length: 15 residues. This CDR3 reads CASSFRTGMGDTQYF. Written as DNA, the CDR3 is TGTGCCAGCAGCTTTCGGACAGGGATGGGGGATACGCAGTATTTT. The full variable domain, its missing parts supplied by reference TRBV7-6 and TRBJ2-3, is GAGVSQSPRYKVTKRGQDVALRCDPISGHVSLYWYRQALGQGPEFLTYFNYEAQQDKSGLPNDRFSAERPEGSISTLTIQRTEQRDSAMYRCASSFRTGMGDTQYFGPGTRLTVL.

The gene calls are TRBV11-3 and TRBJ2-3; perhaps TRBD1 as D (6 bases). The germline V gene has CDR1 SGHNT and CDR2 YENEEA. Deletions cut 5 bases from V and 4 bases from J, with 10 bases between. The CDR3 loop spans 13 amino acids. The CDR3 is CASSEAGADTQYF. As DNA, the CDR3 is TGTGCCAGCAGCGAGGCAGGGGCAGATACGCAGTATTTT. Full variable domain (remainder filled in from reference TRBV11-3 and TRBJ2-3): EAGVVQSPRYKIIEKKQPVAFWCNPISGHNTLYWYLQNLGQGPELLIRYENEEAVDDSQLPKDRFSAERLKGVDSTLKIQPAELGDSAVYLCASSEAGADTQYFGPGTRLTVL.

The chain couples TRBV30 to TRBJ1-1, with TRBD1 matching over 9 bases. CDR1 is GTSNPN and CDR2 is SVGIG in the germline V gene (reference sequence). J lost 8 bases, V lost 3 bases, and 10 bases had no gene match. The CDR3 extends over 14 amino acids. The CDR3 bases are TGTGCCTGGAGGGGGGACAGGGCGACCTCAGAAGCTTTCTTT. It is translated as CAWRGDRATSEAFF.

The J gene is TRBJ1-1, the V gene TRBV19; TRBD1 matches at 9 bases. The CDR3 runs 16 residues. In germline, CDR1 is LNHDA, CDR2 SQIVND (reference sequence). The V and J ends lost 1 base and 5 bases, in that order; junction bases with no gene match: 8. In DNA form, the CDR3 reads TGTGCCAGTAGTATAGTCTCGACAGGGGGAAGGACTGAAGCTTTCTTT. Residues: CASSIVSTGGRTEAFF.

The table lists this clone with a count of one. This rearrangement joins TRBV30 to TRBJ2-7; D is unclear. The CDR3 is made up of 13 amino acids. Germline-derived CDR1 and CDR2 are GTSNPN and SVGIG (reference sequence). The V end was cut by 0 bases, the J end by 0 bases, with 6 bases between. DNA of the CDR3: TGTGCCTGGAGTGTTGTCGGCTCCTACGAGCAGTACTTC. Amino acid sequence: CAWSVVGSYEQYF.

The chain employs TRBV6-1 and TRBJ1-2; 10 bases map to TRBD1. CDR3 length equals 14 residues. CDR1 MNHNS and CDR2 SASEGT come from the germline V gene. V lost 3 bases to trimming and J lost 6 bases; unmatched junction nucleotides: 4. The CDR3 DNA is TGTGCCAGCAGTGAGCGACAGGGGGCAAATGGCTACACCTTC. This translates into CASSERQGANGYTF.

For the CDR3, the DNA is TGTGCCACCAGCAGAGCCGGCTCGAAGGGGAGCGGGGCCTACAATGAGCAGTTCTTC. Its protein product is CATSRAGSKGSGAYNEQFF. This chain links TRBV15 with TRBJ2-1; 7 nucleotides match TRBD2. Unmatched junction bases numbered 14, after V lost 1 base and J lost 2 bases. In germline, CDR1 is LNHNV, CDR2 YYDKDF (reference sequence). The CDR3 sequence is 19 residues long.

The gene calls are TRBV7-6 and TRBJ2-1; 12 nucleotides line up with TRBD2. Losses at the gene ends were 5 bases for V and 10 bases for J; bases not matched to a gene: 9. The CDR3 spans 15 residues. CDR1 and CDR2 from the germline V gene are SGHVS and FNYEAQ. Here the CDR3 reads CASSLTSGGLQEQFF. For the CDR3, the DNA is TGTGCCAGCAGCCTTACTAGCGGGGGGCTCCAGGAGCAGTTCTTC.

V gene TRBV18 combines with J gene TRBJ2-5; 7 bases align to TRBD1. The germline V gene encodes CDR1 KGHSH and CDR2 LQKENI. The CDR3 runs to 13 residues. V shed 6 bases, J shed 2 bases, and the junction held 3 bases outside the gene matches. The CDR3 sequence: CASSQQGQETQYF. In nucleotides, the CDR3 is TGTGCCAGCTCCCAACAGGGGCAAGAGACCCAGTACTTC.

The chain uses TRBV4-1 and TRBJ2-2, with D possibly matching TRBD2 (6 bases). V lost 5 bases and J 5 bases, leaving 18 bases between the germline ends. CDR3 length: 16 residues. CDR1 MGHRA and CDR2 YSYEKL come from the germline V gene. CDR3 sequence: CASSSSGAFRTGELFF. In DNA, the CDR3 is TGCGCCAGCAGCTCCTCGGGAGCGTTCAGGACCGGGGAGCTGTTTTTT.

The CDR3 DNA is TGTGCCAGCAGTTACTCACACTATGCCACCGGGGAGCTGTTTTTT. It is translated as CASSYSHYATGELFF. The V call is TRBV6-5, the J call TRBJ2-2, with D uncertain. V was cut by 0 bases and J by 4 bases, with 9 bases left in between. CDR3 size: 15 residues. Per germline, CDR1 MNHEY and CDR2 SVGAGI.

This chain uses TRBV18 with TRBJ2-7; 7 nucleotides line up with TRBD1. This CDR3 spans 14 amino acids. Germline V gene lookup returns CDR1 KGHSH and CDR2 LQKENI. Losses at the gene ends were 3 bases for V and 2 bases for J; bases not matched to a gene: 4. The CDR3 here is CASSPGTVPYEQYF. DNA of the CDR3: TGTGCCAGCTCACCTGGGACAGTTCCCTACGAGCAGTACTTC.

This chain links TRBV18 with TRBJ1-3; D possibly corresponds to TRBD1 (6 bases). There are 14 residues in the CDR3. From germline, CDR1 is KGHSH and CDR2 LQKENI. Trimming left V 4 bases short and J 1 base short, with 8 bases between. The CDR3 is CASSRDRSGNTIYF. The CDR3 region has the DNA TGTGCCAGCTCACGTGACAGGTCTGGAAACACCATATATTTT.

The chain has TRBV10-3 and TRBJ1-5; 8 bases are shared with TRBD1. CDR1 and CDR2 from the germline V gene are ENHRY and SYGVKD. The CDR3 contains 15 residues. The ends lost 4 bases at V and 0 bases at J; junction bases unmatched: 2. CDR3 amino acids: CAISAGQDSNQPQHF. The CDR3 DNA reads TGTGCCATCAGTGCGGGACAGGATAGCAATCAGCCCCAGCATTTT.

The chain combines TRBV6-5 with TRBJ1-6; possible D gene TRBD1, 5 bases. V dropped 0 bases and J dropped 6 bases, with 12 bases sitting between them. Germline-derived CDR1 and CDR2 are MNHEY and SVGAGI. This CDR3 is 16 amino acids long. The CDR3, as DNA: TGTGCCAGCAGTTACTCGATAGCCGGGGGTAATTCACCCCTCCACTTT. This gives the protein CASSYSIAGGNSPLHF.